These 12 T cell receptor beta chains originate from one sample sequenced in a study of post-analysis software for immune sequencing data. Unique molecular identifiers were carried by the TCR beta cDNA libraries. TCRdb passed the PCR reads through MiXCR, listing each CDR3 protein once. In the table there are some 370,000 distinct CDR3 sequences, about a third of which are singletons. Study-level findings and limits: Roughly five TRBV segments were significantly more frequent in patients than in controls. TRBV5-6, TRBV5-1 and TRBV20-1 were among these segments.

Which antigens these TCRs recognize remains unknown. The specimen was blood. These receptors all stem from a girl between 5 and 17 years old with multiple sclerosis.

The sample holds a few counts of this clonotype. The genes are TRBV7-9 and TRBJ2-3, with D possibly TRBD1 on 5 matching bases. CDR1 and CDR2 (germline): SEHNR, FQNEAQ (reference sequence). CDR3 size: 15 residues. V was pared by 7 bases and J by 2 bases, with 16 bases between. The CDR3 sequence is CASTQGAVDTDTQYF. DNA for the CDR3: TGTGCCAGCACCCAAGGGGCAGTTGACACAGATACGCAGTATTTT.

The chain couples TRBV12-3 or TRBV12-4 to TRBJ2-3; no reliable D call. V gave up 6 bases and J gave up 11 bases, with 15 bases separating them. The CDR3 runs to 12 residues. The CDR3 sequence is CASSPSKTRQYF. CDR3 nucleotide sequence: TGTGCCAGCAGCCCCTCTAAAACAAGGCAGTATTTT.

On this clonotype itself: A read error is possible here, since a much larger clone lies one base away. The chain is built from TRBV29-1 and TRBJ2-5; TRBD1 might be the D (5 bases). The J call is uncertain, as TRBJ2-7 better fits the DNA end. The CDR3 is made up of 13 amino acids. Germline CDR1 reads SQVTM; CDR2 reads ANQGSEA. The CDR3 spells CSVEGIGAYEQYF. The CDR3 region has the DNA TGCAGCGTTGAGGGGATAGGGGCCTACGAGCAGTACTTC.

CDR3 protein: CASSHPGSLMFF. The CDR3 DNA reads TGTGCCAGCAGCCACCCCGGCTCCCTAATGTTTTTT. The chain joins TRBV6-6 to TRBJ1-4; D gene unclear. The CDR3 extends over 12 amino acids. Germline V CDR1 and CDR2: MNHNY, SVGAGI (reference sequence). Between the trimmed V and J ends, which lost 6 bases and 15 bases, there was a span of 17 bases.

This clonotype turned up a few times. The rearrangement joins TRBV18 to TRBJ2-7; D remains ambiguous. Germline V gene sequence: CDR1 KGHSH, CDR2 LQKENI. This CDR3 is 12 amino acids long. V was pared by 1 base and J by 1 base, with 2 bases between. CDR3 in DNA: TGTGCCAGCTCACCACAGTCCTACGAGCAGTACTTC. Its protein is CASSPQSYEQYF. Using reference TRBV18 and TRBJ2-7 for the parts outside the CDR3, the full variable domain is NAGVMQNPRHLVRRRGQEARLRCSPMKGHSHVYWYRQLPEEGLKFMVYLQKENIIDESGMPKERFSAEFPKEGPSILRIQQVVRGDSAAYFCASSPQSYEQYFGPGTRLTVT.

V usage is TRBV28 and J usage is TRBJ2-6, with D possibly matching TRBD2 (5 bases). Germline V gives CDR1 MDHEN, CDR2 SYDVKM. CDR3 length: 19 amino acids. The V gene lost 5 bases and the J gene lost 2 bases, with 22 bases spanning the gap. CDR3 nucleotide sequence: TGTGCCAGCAGTCCCTATTCTCGGACTTGGACCCCTGGGGCCAACGTCCTGACTTTC. Translating it yields CASSPYSRTWTPGANVLTF.

This CDR3 is CASSLVEGQYTEAFF. CDR3 in DNA: TGTGCCAGCAGCTTAGTTGAGGGACAGTACACTGAAGCTTTCTTT. The chain recombines TRBV11-2 with TRBJ1-1, with 7 bases lining up with TRBD1. The CDR3 totals 15 residues. CDR1 SGHAT and CDR2 FQNNGV come from the germline V gene. V dropped 1 base and J dropped 3; count of bases not matched to a gene: 5.

With respect to this clonotype: One junction end does not reproduce the germline sequence, and a read error may be involved. This sequence joins TRBV6-2 or TRBV6-3 and TRBJ1-4, with no clear D. Germline V lookup: CDR1 MNHEY, CDR2 SVGEGT. The CDR3 has 12 amino acids. The CDR3 loop reads CTSRRFEEKLFF. DNA for the CDR3: TGTACCAGCCGCCGGTTTGAGGAAAAACTGTTTTTT.

The V gene is TRBV5-1, the J gene TRBJ2-3, with a tentative D call TRBD1 (6 bases). CDR1 and CDR2 from the germline V gene are SGHRS and YFSETQ. Between the trimmed V and J ends, which lost 6 bases and 0 bases, there was a span of 11 bases. The CDR3 sequence is 14 residues long. The CDR3 loop reads CASTGQFSTDTQYF. Here the CDR3 DNA reads TGCGCCAGCACCGGACAGTTTAGCACAGATACGCAGTATTTT. Based on the CDR3 plus reference TRBV5-1 and TRBJ2-3, the full variable domain is KAGVTQTPRYLIKTRGQQVTLSCSPISGHRSVSWYQQTPGQGLQFLFEYFSETQRNKGNFPGRFSGRQFSNSRSEMNVSTLELGDSALYLCASTGQFSTDTQYFGPGTRLTVL.

This clonotype was seen only a few times. This chain connects TRBV7-9 to TRBJ2-3; D call uncertain. The CDR3 is 12 residues long. Germline V gene sequence: CDR1 SEHNR, CDR2 FQNEAQ (reference sequence). Trimming took off 1 base at V and 7 bases at J, with 6 bases between the two ends. The CDR3 reads CASSLERYTQYF. CDR3 coding DNA: TGTGCCAGCAGCTTAGAGAGGTATACGCAGTATTTT.

This chain's CDR3 is CASSSLTGEGTQYF. In DNA form, the CDR3 reads TGTGCCAGCAGCTCCCTGACAGGAGAGGGGACCCAGTACTTC. This chain links TRBV5-5 with TRBJ2-5; possible D gene TRBD1, 6 bases. The germline V gene encodes CDR1 SGHKS and CDR2 YYEKEE (reference sequence). The CDR3 is made up of 14 amino acids. V lost 3 bases, J lost 7 bases, and 16 bases lay in between.

This clonotype was counted between two and nine times. The chain has TRBV29-1 and TRBJ2-5; 8 bases match TRBD1. V lost 3 bases and J lost 5; bases outside the gene matches: 17. Germline V gene lookup returns CDR1 SQVTM and CDR2 ANQGSEA. The CDR3 is 17 amino acids. CDR3 sequence: CSVDPGGAESEVETQYF. For the CDR3, the DNA is TGCAGCGTTGACCCAGGGGGCGCGGAGTCGGAGGTGGAGACCCAGTACTTC.